Listed here are 9 T cell receptor beta chains from one sample, sequenced in a study of shared T cell receptors in the human thymus. Only in-frame clones appear in the TCRdb table, and some are missing; sequencing was by immunoSEQ multiplex PCR. The sample lists approximately 730,000 clones, approximately 85% occurring once. The same sample was also used in a study of human thymus T cells.

The sequencing sample was made of thymocytes. Every receptor here comes from a girl under three years old with a congenital heart defect.

The chain links TRBV10-1 to TRBJ2-3, with 11 bases that match TRBD2. This CDR3 has 17 amino acids. Looked up from germline, CDR1 is WNHNN and CDR2 is SYGVQD (reference sequence). V trimming: 4 bases; J trimming: 1 base; junction bases outside the gene matches: 7. Written as DNA, the CDR3 is TGCGCCAGCAGTGCACTAGCGGGGGAATCTCGCACAGATACGCAGTATTTT. This gives the protein CASSALAGESRTDTQYF.

This clone was counted between two and nine times. The CDR3 DNA follows: TGCGCCAGCCATGGGAGCGGGGGGGCCCAAGAGACCCAGTACTTC. It translates to CASHGSGGAQETQYF. The rearrangement links TRBV10-2 to TRBJ2-5; 10 bases are shared with TRBD2. Unmatched junction bases numbered 7, after V lost 8 bases and J lost 1 base. There are 15 residues in the CDR3. The germline gives CDR1 WSHSY, CDR2 SAAADI.

The count of this clone is one. CDR3 coding DNA: TGTGCCAGCAGCGGGGTCGGATGCCCTGGAAACACCATATATTTT. This codes for CASSGVGCPGNTIYF. V gene TRBV6-1 combines with J gene TRBJ1-3, with unresolved D. This CDR3 comprises 15 residues. Germline lookup yields CDR1 MNHNS and CDR2 SASEGT. V was shortened by 6 bases and J by 2 bases, with 14 bases between the two germline ends.

V usage is TRBV2 and J usage is TRBJ2-3, with 11 bases matching TRBD1. Germline assignment: CDR1 SNHLY and CDR2 FYNNEI. This CDR3 is built from 17 residues. After removal of 7 bases from V and 1 base from J, the junction contained 10 bases not matched to a gene. CDR3 amino acids: CASIWGTGGRRTDTQYF. Here the CDR3 DNA reads TGTGCCAGCATATGGGGGACAGGGGGTCGTCGCACAGATACGCAGTATTTT.

The chain is built from TRBV27 and TRBJ1-6; D gene uncertain. Trimming took 6 bases from V and 13 from J, leaving 13 bases between them. The V gene's germline CDR1 is MNHEY and CDR2 SMNVEV (reference sequence). There are 12 residues in the CDR3. The CDR3: CASRVAKSPLHF. CDR3 in DNA: TGTGCCAGCAGGGTAGCCAAATCCCCCCTCCACTTT.

The chain links TRBV19 to TRBJ1-6, with 7 nucleotides matching TRBD1. With 5 bases clipped from V and 0 bases from J, the junction kept 19 bases outside the gene matches. Per germline, CDR1 LNHDA and CDR2 SQIVND (reference sequence). This CDR3 is 21 amino acids long. CDR3 nucleotide sequence: TGTGCCAGTAGTTGCACAGGGGTTGACAATGGGTTGTGCTCCTATAATTCACCCCTCCACTTT. Translating gives CASSCTGVDNGLCSYNSPLHF.

This clone was seen only once. V is TRBV6-6 and J is TRBJ2-1, with 7 bases lining up with TRBD1. The V segment lost 6 bases and the J segment 5 bases; nucleotides outside the gene matches: 13. The germline gives CDR1 MNHNY, CDR2 SVGAGI (reference sequence). The CDR3 has 16 residues. This chain's CDR3 is CASSPDPGQNHNEQFF. The CDR3 nucleotides are TGTGCCAGCAGCCCCGATCCGGGACAGAATCACAATGAGCAGTTCTTC.

The chain joins TRBV6-5 to TRBJ1-2; D possibly corresponds to TRBD1 (5 bases). The CDR3 loop spans 13 amino acids. Germline CDR1 is MNHEY and CDR2 is SVGAGI. V lost 4 bases and J lost 9, with 15 bases in between. Written as DNA, the CDR3 is TGTGCCAGCAGTTCACTCAGGGTTATGAGCTACACCTTC. Protein sequence: CASSSLRVMSYTF.

The CDR3 loop is CASSYVLGSHTEAFF. In DNA, the CDR3 is TGTGCCAGCAGTTACGTTCTAGGCAGCCACACTGAAGCTTTCTTT. V gene TRBV6-6 combines with J gene TRBJ1-1; D gene unclear. V was clipped by 2 bases and J by 3 bases, with 13 bases between them. Germline lookup yields CDR1 MNHNY and CDR2 SVGAGI (reference sequence). This CDR3 has 15 residues.